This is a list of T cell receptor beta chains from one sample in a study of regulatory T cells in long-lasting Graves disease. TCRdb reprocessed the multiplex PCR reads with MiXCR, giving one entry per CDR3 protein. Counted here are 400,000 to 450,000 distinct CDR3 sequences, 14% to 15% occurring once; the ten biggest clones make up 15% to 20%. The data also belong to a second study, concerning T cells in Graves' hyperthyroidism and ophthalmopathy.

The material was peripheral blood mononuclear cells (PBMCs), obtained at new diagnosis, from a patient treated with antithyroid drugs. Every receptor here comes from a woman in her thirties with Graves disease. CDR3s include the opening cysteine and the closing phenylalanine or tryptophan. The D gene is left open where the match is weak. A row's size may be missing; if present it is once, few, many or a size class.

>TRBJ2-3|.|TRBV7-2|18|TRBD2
TGTGCCAGCAGCTTAGCGGACCGAGCGGGAGAAGTCACAGATACGCAGTATTTT
CASSLADRAGEVTDTQYF
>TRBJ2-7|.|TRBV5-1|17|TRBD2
TGCGCCAGCAGCTTTACGGCGGGAGGGTCGAGCTCCTACGAGCAGTACTTC
CASSFTAGGSSSYEQYF
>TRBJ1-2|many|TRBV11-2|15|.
TGTGCCAGCAGTCCAGGAGTGGACAGTCTATTAGGCTACACCTTC
CASSPGVDSLLGYTF
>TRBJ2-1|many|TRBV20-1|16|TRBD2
TGCAGTGCTAGAGTGAAACTAGCGGGAAATCTAGATGAGCAGTTCTTC
CSARVKLAGNLDEQFF
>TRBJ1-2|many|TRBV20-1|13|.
TGCAGTGCAAGACGGGAGGCCAACTATGGCTACACCTTC
CSARREANYGYTF
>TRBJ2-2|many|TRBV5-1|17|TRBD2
TGCGCCAGCAGCTATGCAGCGGGAGGTACAAACACCGGGGAGCTGTTTTTT
CASSYAAGGTNTGELFF
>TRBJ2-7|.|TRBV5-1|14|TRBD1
TGCGCCAGCACCCCCCCCACAGGGGGCGGCGAGCAGTACTTC
CASTPPTGGGEQYF
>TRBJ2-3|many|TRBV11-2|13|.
TGTGCCAGCAGCTTAGGGGGCACAAATACGCAGTATTTT
CASSLGGTNTQYF
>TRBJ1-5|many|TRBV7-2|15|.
TGTGCCAGCAGCTTAGGCGGCTTTGGGAGTCAGCCCCAGCATTTT
CASSLGGFGSQPQHF
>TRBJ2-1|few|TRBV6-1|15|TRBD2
TGTGCCAGCAGGGGACTAGTGGAGAATTACAATGAGCAGTTCTTC
CASRGLVENYNEQFF
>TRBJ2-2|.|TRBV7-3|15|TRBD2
TGTGCCAGCAGACTGATAGCGGGACTGACCGGGGAGCTGTTTTTT
CASRLIAGLTGELFF
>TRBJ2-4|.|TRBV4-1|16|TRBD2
TGCGCCAGCAGCCTATTTAGCGGGATCCCTAAAAACATTCAGTACTTC
CASSLFSGIPKNIQYF
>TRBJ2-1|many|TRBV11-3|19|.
TGTGCCAGCAGCTTAATGCCCCTCGCAAACTGGGGGGCCCTCAATGAGCAGTTCTTC
CASSLMPLANWGALNEQFF
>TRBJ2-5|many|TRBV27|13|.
TGTGCCAGCAGGATCGACCCTATGGGGACCCAGTACTTC
CASRIDPMGTQYF